Listed below are T cell receptor beta chains from one sample, sequenced in a study of regulatory T cells in long-lasting Graves disease. MiXCR, applied by TCRdb to the multiplex PCR reads, yields one record per CDR3 protein. Seen here are roughly 300,000 distinct CDR3 sequences, around 19% observed once, and the top ten hold 29%. Sequencing used peripheral blood mononuclear cells (PBMCs), obtained when the disease was refractory, from a patient treated with antithyroid drugs. The receptor source for this set is a female donor with Graves disease. The CDR3 runs from the conserved cysteine through the conserved F or W. A D gene is named only where the DNA matches it firmly. Rows may omit the clone size; those that give it use once, few, many or a size class.

J gene	clone size	V gene	D gene	CDR3 protein	CDR3 DNA
TRBJ2-5	.	TRBV4-1	.	CASSQGPERETQYF	TGCGCCAGCAGCCAAGGCCCCGAGAGGGAGACCCAGTACTTC
TRBJ1-1	.	TRBV7-6	TRBD1	CASSLDRGGEAFF	TGTGCCAGCAGCTTAGACAGGGGTGGAGAAGCTTTCTTT
TRBJ1-3	.	TRBV18	.	CASSPQRAGNTIYF	TGTGCCAGCTCACCACAGAGGGCTGGAAACACCATATATTTT
TRBJ1-1	many	TRBV6-1	.	CASRTLGRGMNTEAFF	TGTGCCAGCAGGACCCTCGGGAGGGGAATGAACACTGAAGCTTTCTTT
TRBJ1-3	many	TRBV2	.	CASNERRGYFGNTIYF	TGTGCCAGCAATGAACGCCGGGGCTATTTTGGAAACACCATATATTTT
TRBJ1-5	many	TRBV28	.	CASRSHRAPTAQPQHF	TGTGCCAGCAGATCTCACCGGGCCCCTACGGCCCAGCCCCAGCATTTT
TRBJ1-5	.	TRBV20-1	TRBD1	CSAIGTGGRQPQHF	TGCAGTGCTATCGGGACAGGGGGTCGTCAGCCCCAGCATTTT
TRBJ2-7	.	TRBV18	.	CASSGLLAASSYEQYF	TGTGCCAGCTCAGGGCTGCTAGCTGCGAGCTCCTACGAGCAGTACTTC
TRBJ1-6	many	TRBV27	.	CASSFQAGGSPLHF	TGTGCCAGCAGTTTCCAGGCGGGGGGATCACCCCTCCACTTT
TRBJ2-2	many	TRBV2	.	CASSDRVAGELFF	TGTGCCAGCAGTGACAGGGTTGCCGGGGAGCTGTTTTTT
TRBJ2-7	many	TRBV11-1	.	CASSRPSGLEQYF	TGTGCCAGCAGCCGACCCTCCGGTTTGGAGCAGTACTTC
TRBJ2-2	.	TRBV5-4	.	CASSLARGAGTGELFF	TGTGCCAGCAGCCTGGCTCGGGGGGCTGGGACCGGGGAGCTGTTTTTT
TRBJ2-3	.	TRBV9	.	CASSVREYADTQYF	TGTGCCAGCAGCGTACGGGAGTATGCAGATACGCAGTATTTT
TRBJ2-2	many	TRBV3-1	.	CASSPRSGSNTGELFF	TGTGCCAGCAGCCCGCGTTCCGGGTCGAACACCGGGGAGCTGTTTTTT
TRBJ2-6	few	TRBV29-1	.	CSVEVAGSGSGANVLTF	TGCAGCGTTGAAGTAGCAGGGTCGGGCTCTGGGGCCAACGTCCTGACTTTC
TRBJ2-7	many	TRBV20-1	TRBD2	CSAKSSGGTYEQYF	TGCAGTGCCAAGTCTAGCGGGGGAACCTACGAGCAGTACTTC
TRBJ1-4	many	TRBV30	TRBD1	CAWSTRTGLTEKLFF	TGTGCCTGGAGTACCCGGACAGGGCTGACTGAAAAACTGTTTTTT
TRBJ2-1	once	TRBV7-6	.	CASSSGTTGNEQFF	TGTGCCAGCAGCTCCGGGACCACGGGCAATGAGCAGTTCTTC
TRBJ2-5	few	TRBV6-2/TRBV6-3	TRBD2	CASSYPLAGNQETQYF	TGTGCCAGCAGTTATCCGTTAGCGGGGAACCAAGAGACCCAGTACTTC
TRBJ1-4	.	TRBV19	.	CASSIGVGEKLFF	TGTGCCAGTAGTATAGGCGTGGGTGAAAAACTGTTTTTT
TRBJ2-2	.	TRBV18	.	CASSPGSRITGELFF	TGTGCCAGCTCACCAGGCTCAAGGATAACCGGGGAGCTGTTTTTT
TRBJ2-2	.	TRBV7-2	TRBD2	CASRRELAGGPGTGELFF	TGTGCCAGCAGACGAGAACTAGCGGGAGGGCCGGGCACCGGGGAGCTGTTTTTT
TRBJ1-2	.	TRBV7-9	.	CASSWTADYGYTF	TGTGCCAGCAGCTGGACAGCCGATTATGGCTACACCTTC
TRBJ1-2	many	TRBV27	.	CASSFRHGGQANYGYTF	TGTGCCAGCAGTTTTAGGCATGGGGGCCAGGCAAACTATGGCTACACCTTC
TRBJ1-2	many	TRBV28	TRBD1	CASRGTARHSYGYTF	TGTGCCAGCAGGGGGACAGCCCGACATAGCTATGGCTACACCTTC
TRBJ2-7	.	TRBV4-2	.	CASSQDAVSSYEQYF	TGTGCCAGCAGCCAAGATGCGGTGAGCTCCTACGAGCAGTACTTC
TRBJ2-7	many	TRBV11-2	TRBD1	CASSLVWDRSYEQYF	TGTGCCAGCAGCTTAGTTTGGGACAGGTCCTACGAGCAGTACTTC
TRBJ1-2	many	TRBV6-1	TRBD1	CASSAARDRGYGYTF	TGTGCCAGCAGTGCGGCCCGGGACAGGGGTTATGGCTACACCTTC
TRBJ1-6	.	TRBV29-1	.	CSVSQWADGPLHF	TGCAGCGTCTCTCAGTGGGCTGATGGTCCCCTCCACTTT
TRBJ2-7	many	TRBV28	TRBD2	CASSLGGLAGSSEQYF	TGTGCCAGCAGTTTAGGCGGACTAGCGGGATCGAGCGAGCAGTACTTC
TRBJ2-3	.	TRBV6-1	.	CASNSRAGATDTQYF	TGTGCCAGCAACAGCAGGGCGGGGGCCACAGATACGCAGTATTTT
TRBJ2-5	many	TRBV7-9	.	CASSPASGQETQYF	TGTGCCAGCAGCCCGGCCAGCGGCCAAGAGACCCAGTACTTC
TRBJ2-2	.	TRBV7-2	.	CASSWGYGYTGELFF	TGTGCCAGCAGCTGGGGGTACGGTTACACCGGGGAGCTGTTTTTT
TRBJ2-3	.	TRBV11-3	TRBD2	CASSQLAWNTQYF	TGTGCCAGCAGCCAACTAGCGTGGAATACGCAGTATTTT
TRBJ1-1	.	TRBV2	.	CASRSQRNTEAFF	TGTGCCAGCAGATCGCAGAGGAACACTGAAGCTTTCTTT
TRBJ1-1	.	TRBV11-2	.	CASSLELGVTEAFF	TGTGCCAGCAGCTTAGAACTGGGAGTCACTGAAGCTTTCTTT
TRBJ2-3	.	TRBV20-1	TRBD2	CSARGFFPRGRGDTQYF	TGCAGTGCTAGAGGATTCTTTCCTCGGGGGAGGGGAGATACGCAGTATTTT
TRBJ1-2	few	TRBV9	.	CASSVQGFGAYGYTF	TGTGCCAGCAGCGTACAGGGTTTTGGAGCCTATGGCTACACCTTC
TRBJ1-1	many	TRBV6-5	.	CASSYSNGPGGGAFF	TGTGCCAGCAGTTACTCGAATGGACCGGGGGGGGGAGCTTTCTTT
TRBJ1-3	many	TRBV2	.	CASVKVLGAGNTIYF	TGTGCCAGCGTAAAGGTGTTGGGAGCTGGAAACACCATATATTTT